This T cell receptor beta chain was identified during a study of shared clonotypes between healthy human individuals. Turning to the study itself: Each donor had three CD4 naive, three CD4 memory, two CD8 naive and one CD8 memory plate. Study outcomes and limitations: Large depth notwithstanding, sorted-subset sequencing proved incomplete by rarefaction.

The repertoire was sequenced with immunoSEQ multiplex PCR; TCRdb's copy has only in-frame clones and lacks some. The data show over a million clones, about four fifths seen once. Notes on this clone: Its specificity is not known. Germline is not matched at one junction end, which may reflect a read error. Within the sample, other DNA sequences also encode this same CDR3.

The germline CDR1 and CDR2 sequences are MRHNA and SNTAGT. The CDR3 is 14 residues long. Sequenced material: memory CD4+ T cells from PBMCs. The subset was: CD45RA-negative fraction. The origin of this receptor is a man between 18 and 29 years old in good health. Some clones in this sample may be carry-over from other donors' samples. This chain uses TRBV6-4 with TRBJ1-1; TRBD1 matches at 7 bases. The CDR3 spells CASSDSIETGRAFF. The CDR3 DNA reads TGTGCCAGCAGTGACTCGATTGAGACAGGGAGAGCTTTCTTC.